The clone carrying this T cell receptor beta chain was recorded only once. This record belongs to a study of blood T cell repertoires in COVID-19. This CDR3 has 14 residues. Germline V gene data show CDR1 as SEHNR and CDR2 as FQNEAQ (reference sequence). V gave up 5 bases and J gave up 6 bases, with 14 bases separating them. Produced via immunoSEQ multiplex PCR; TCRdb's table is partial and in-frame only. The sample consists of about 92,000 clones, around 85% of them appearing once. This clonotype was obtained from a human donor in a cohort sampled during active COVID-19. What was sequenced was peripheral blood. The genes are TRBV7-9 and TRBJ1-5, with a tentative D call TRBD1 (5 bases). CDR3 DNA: TGTGCCAGCAGCGGGGACGGGAGAAGTCAGCCCCAGCATTTT. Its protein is CASSGDGRSQPQHF.